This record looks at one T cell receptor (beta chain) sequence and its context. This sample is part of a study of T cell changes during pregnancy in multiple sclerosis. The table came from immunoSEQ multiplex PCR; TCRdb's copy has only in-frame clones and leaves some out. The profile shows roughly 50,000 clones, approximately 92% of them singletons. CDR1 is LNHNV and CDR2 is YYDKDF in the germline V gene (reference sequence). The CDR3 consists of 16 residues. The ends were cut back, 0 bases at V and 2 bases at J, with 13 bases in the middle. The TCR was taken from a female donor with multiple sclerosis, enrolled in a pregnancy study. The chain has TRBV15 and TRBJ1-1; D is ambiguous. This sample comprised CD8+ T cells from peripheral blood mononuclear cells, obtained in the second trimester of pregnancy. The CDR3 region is CATSRDVAGGNTEAFF. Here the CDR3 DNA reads TGTGCCACCAGCAGAGATGTAGCAGGAGGCAACACTGAAGCTTTCTTT.